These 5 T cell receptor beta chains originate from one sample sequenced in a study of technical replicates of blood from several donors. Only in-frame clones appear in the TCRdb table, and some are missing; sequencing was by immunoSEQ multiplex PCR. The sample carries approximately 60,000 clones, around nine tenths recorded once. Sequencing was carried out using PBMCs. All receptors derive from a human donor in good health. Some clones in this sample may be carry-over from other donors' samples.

CDR3 region: CASRRGSSNGNQPQHF. Written as DNA, the CDR3 is TGTGCCAGCAGACGGGGATCGAGCAATGGCAATCAGCCCCAGCATTTT. V and J are TRBV2 and TRBJ1-5, with D unresolved. CDR3 size: 16 residues. Germline CDR1 and CDR2: SNHLY and FYNNEI. Trimming removed 6 bases from V and 2 bases from J, with 17 bases in between.

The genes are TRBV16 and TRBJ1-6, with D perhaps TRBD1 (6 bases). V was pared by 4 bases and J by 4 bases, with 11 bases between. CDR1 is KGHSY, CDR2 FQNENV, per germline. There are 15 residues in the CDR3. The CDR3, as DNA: TGTGCCAGCAGCCTAATGACAGGTTATAATTCACCCCTCCACTTT. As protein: CASSLMTGYNSPLHF.

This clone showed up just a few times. The CDR3 sequence is CASSQGGLGRGRKGYTF. CDR3 DNA: TGCGCCAGCAGCCAAGGGGGCCTCGGCAGGGGGCGAAAGGGCTACACCTTC. This sequence joins TRBV4-3 and TRBJ1-2, with TRBD1 matching over 8 bases. The germline CDR1 and CDR2 sequences are LGHNA and YSLEER. The CDR3 runs 17 residues. The V segment lost 1 base and the J segment 8 bases; nucleotides outside the gene matches: 15.

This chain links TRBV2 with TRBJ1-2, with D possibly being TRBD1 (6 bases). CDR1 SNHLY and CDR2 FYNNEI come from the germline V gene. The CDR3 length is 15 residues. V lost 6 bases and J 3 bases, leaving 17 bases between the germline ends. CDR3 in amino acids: CASSERGAGDYGYTF. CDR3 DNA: TGTGCCAGCAGCGAGCGGGGGGCCGGGGACTATGGCTACACCTTC.

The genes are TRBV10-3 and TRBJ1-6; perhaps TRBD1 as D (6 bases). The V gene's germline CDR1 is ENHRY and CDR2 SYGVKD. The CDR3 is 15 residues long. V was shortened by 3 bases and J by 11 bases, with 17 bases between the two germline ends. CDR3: CAISDSVRGRTPLHF. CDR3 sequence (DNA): TGTGCCATCAGTGATTCGGTCAGGGGCAGGACACCCCTCCACTTT.